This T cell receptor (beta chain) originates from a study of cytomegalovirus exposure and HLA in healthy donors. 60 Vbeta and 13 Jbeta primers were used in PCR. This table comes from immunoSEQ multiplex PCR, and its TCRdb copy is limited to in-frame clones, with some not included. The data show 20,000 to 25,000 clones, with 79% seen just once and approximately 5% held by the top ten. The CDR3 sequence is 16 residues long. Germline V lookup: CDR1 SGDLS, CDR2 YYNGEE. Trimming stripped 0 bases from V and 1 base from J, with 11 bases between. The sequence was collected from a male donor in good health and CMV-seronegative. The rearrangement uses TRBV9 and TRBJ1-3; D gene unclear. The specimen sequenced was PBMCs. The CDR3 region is CASSVGVEGSGNTIYF. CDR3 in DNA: TGTGCCAGCAGCGTAGGAGTTGAGGGTTCTGGAAACACCATATATTTT.